This T cell receptor beta chain comes out of a study of blood T cell repertoires in COVID-19 (dated by TCRdb to the early 2020s). Some background on the complete study: Collaborator samples came from the United States, Italy and Spain and covered acute and convalescent phases of COVID-19. Subjects who had been exposed to COVID-19, were actively infected with it, or had recovered from it provided the deeply sampled blood TCRbeta repertoires that made up the dataset. The prospective study material was composed of cDNA or gDNA derived from T cells, B-cell-depleted T cells, or PBMCs. Sample metadata almost always included a de-identified subject ID, COVID-19 status, age in years and sex. Where available, HLA class I and class II types were obtained from metadata supplied by the sample provider rather than from assay-based typing. The samples were drawn from the first 160 participants of the ongoing ImmuneRACE study and from roughly 1,300 subjects provided by 6 global collaborators. A freely available public database, intended as a resource for researchers studying the immune response to SARS-CoV-2, is where the repertoires were released. Study-level results and caveats: The quantity of clinical and demographic metadata differed by source and by participant and was supplied without curation.

About this clone itself: Its target antigen remains unknown. Per-base qualities were not stored, and no clone one base away is much larger.

The collaborating institutions used their own protocols to collect whole blood in K2EDTA tubes. For TCRbeta analysis, collaborators shipped samples in one of three forms: frozen whole blood, isolated PBMCs, or DNA extracted from either of those sample types. The immunoSEQ Assay, a bias-controlled multiplex PCR, was used to amplify TCRbeta CDR3 regions from genomic DNA. As for the authors' bioinformatics: Within the assay, amplification of reference gene primers was used to estimate how many nucleated cells each sample contained. To quantify the absolute abundance of each unique TCRbeta CDR3 rearrangement, sequence reads were collapsed and filtered. For each sample, productive Simpson clonality was calculated as the square root of Simpson's diversity index over productive rearrangements. The immuneACCESS repertoire file appears here via TCRdb, limited to in-frame rearrangements. These files lack a portion of the clones; in checked studies, under half of the deficit traces to unresolved V genes, and the cause of the others is not known. That table supplies the V and J calls and clone size; D and trimming were determined from the DNA. Recorded for this sample are roughly 95,000 clones; 82% of them occurred a single time. Around 19% of the sample comes from the top ten.

The CDR3 measures 14 amino acids from cysteine to phenylalanine. Left in the record is the CDR3 DNA by itself, 42 bases read in frame from the first base. Via the germline V gene, CDR1 is SGHNT and CDR2 YENEEA. At the junction V is shortened by 5 bases and J by 4 bases, with 12 bases in between. Sequenced sample: peripheral blood. The sequence came from a man aged 80 or over with acute or convalescent COVID-19. The chain joins TRBV11-3 to TRBJ2-1, with a tentative D gene TRBD2 over 6 matching bases. The CDR3 is CASSPSDGYNEQFF. The nucleotide sequence is given as TGTGCCAGCAGCCCTAGCGACGGGTACAATGAGCAGTTCTTC.